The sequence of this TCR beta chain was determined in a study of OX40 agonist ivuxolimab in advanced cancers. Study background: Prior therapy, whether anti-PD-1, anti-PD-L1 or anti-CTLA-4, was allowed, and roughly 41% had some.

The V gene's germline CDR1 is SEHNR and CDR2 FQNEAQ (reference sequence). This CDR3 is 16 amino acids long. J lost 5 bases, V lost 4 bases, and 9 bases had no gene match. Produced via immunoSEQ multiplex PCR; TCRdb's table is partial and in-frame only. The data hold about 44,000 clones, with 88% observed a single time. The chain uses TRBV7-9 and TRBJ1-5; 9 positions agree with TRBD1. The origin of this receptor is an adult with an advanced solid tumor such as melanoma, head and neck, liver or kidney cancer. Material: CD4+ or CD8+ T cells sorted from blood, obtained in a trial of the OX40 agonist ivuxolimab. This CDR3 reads CASSSVGQGSDQPQHF. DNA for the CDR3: TGTGCCAGCAGCTCCGTCGGACAGGGGAGTGATCAGCCCCAGCATTTT.